The source of this T cell receptor beta chain is a study of vaccination effects on CD4 cells after COVID-19. Profiled with immunoSEQ multiplex PCR; TCRdb holds only in-frame clones, not every one. The sample contains 20,000 to 25,000 clones, roughly 69% of which appear only once. V lost 3 bases and J 7 bases, leaving 6 bases between the germline ends. The CDR3 loop spans 11 amino acids. Prior to sequencing, the ViraFEST assay stimulated PBMC with viral peptide pools, which expanded the antigen-specific CD4+ T cells. An approximately 10-day culture period preceded the isolation of CD4+ T cells. This person's SARS-CoV-2 infection, confirmed by PCR, occurred between March and December 2020. Half the medium was replaced with IL-2 medium on days 3 and 7. Study-wide points: Spike-reactive clones found after vaccination in convalescents were mainly new vaccine-induced clones.

Turning to this clone: Its antigen is still unknown.

This chain uses TRBV12-3 or TRBV12-4 with TRBJ2-5; unclear D gene. This clonotype originated in a human donor who had a prior SARS-CoV-2 infection. Material: CD4+ T cells from PBMCs cultured with a peptide pool, obtained before COVID-19 vaccination. CDR3 DNA sequence: TGTGCCAGCAGTTTCCGCGCGACCCAGTACTTC. It yields the protein CASSFRATQYF.